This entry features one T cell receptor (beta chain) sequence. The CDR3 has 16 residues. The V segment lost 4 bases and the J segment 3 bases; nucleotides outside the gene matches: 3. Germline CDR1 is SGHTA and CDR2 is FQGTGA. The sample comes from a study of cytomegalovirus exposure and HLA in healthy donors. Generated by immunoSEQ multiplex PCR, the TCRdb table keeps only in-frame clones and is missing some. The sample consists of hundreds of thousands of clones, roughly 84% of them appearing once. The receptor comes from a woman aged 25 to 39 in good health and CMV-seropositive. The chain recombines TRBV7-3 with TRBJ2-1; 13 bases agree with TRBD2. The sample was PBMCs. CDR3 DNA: TGTGCCAGCAGCTCCGGGACTAGCGGGGTCTACAATGAGCAGTTCTTC. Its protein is CASSSGTSGVYNEQFF.